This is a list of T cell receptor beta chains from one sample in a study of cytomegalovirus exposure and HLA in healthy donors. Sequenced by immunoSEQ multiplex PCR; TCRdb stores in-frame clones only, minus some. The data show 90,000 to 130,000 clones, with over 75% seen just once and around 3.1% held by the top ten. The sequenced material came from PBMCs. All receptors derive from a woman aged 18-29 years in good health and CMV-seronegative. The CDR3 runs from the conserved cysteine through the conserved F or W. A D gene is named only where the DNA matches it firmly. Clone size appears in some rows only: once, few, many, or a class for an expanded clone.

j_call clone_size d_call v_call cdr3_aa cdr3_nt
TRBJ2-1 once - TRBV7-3 CASSSRGGAQFF TGTGCCAGCAGCTCGCGGGGAGGAGCGCAGTTCTTC
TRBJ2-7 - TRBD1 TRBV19 CASANPGAGGTVEQYF TGTGCCAGTGCAAACCCAGGGGCAGGGGGTACAGTCGAGCAGTACTTC
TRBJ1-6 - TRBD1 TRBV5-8 CASSPDRVDSPLHF TGTGCCAGCAGCCCGGACAGGGTTGATTCACCCCTCCACTTT
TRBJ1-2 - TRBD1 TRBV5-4 CASSLGYDRGVYGYTF TGTGCCAGCAGCTTGGGGTACGACAGGGGAGTCTATGGCTACACCTTC
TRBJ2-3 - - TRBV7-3 CASSRLAGTDTQYF TGTGCCAGCAGCCGCCTAGCTGGCACAGATACGCAGTATTTT
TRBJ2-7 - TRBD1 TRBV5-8 CASSLGGQGYEQYF TGTGCCAGCAGCTTGGGGGGACAGGGCTACGAGCAGTACTTC
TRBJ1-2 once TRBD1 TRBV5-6 CASSLGNRGLEYGYTF TGTGCCAGCAGCTTGGGAAACAGGGGGTTGGAATATGGCTACACCTTC
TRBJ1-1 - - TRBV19 CANQSGDTEAFF TGTGCCAATCAGTCGGGGGACACTGAAGCTTTCTTT
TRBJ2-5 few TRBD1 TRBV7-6 CASSLHVDRGETQYF TGTGCCAGCAGCTTACACGTGGACAGGGGAGAGACCCAGTACTTC
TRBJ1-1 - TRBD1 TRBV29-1 CSVEDLGDRDRGTEAFF TGCAGCGTTGAAGATCTAGGGGACAGGGATAGGGGGACTGAAGCTTTCTTT
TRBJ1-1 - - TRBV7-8 CASSLVSGNTEAFF TGTGCCAGCAGCTTAGTCTCGGGGAACACTGAAGCTTTCTTT
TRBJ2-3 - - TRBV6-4 CASSDSMGGAVDTQYF TGTGCCAGCAGTGACTCGATGGGGGGGGCGGTAGATACGCAGTATTTT
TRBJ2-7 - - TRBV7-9 CASSLVRGTDLSYEQYF TGTGCCAGCAGCTTAGTTCGGGGGACAGACCTTTCCTACGAGCAGTACTTC
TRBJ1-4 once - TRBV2 CASSEEGALREKLFF TGTGCCAGCAGTGAAGAAGGGGCACTGAGGGAAAAACTGTTTTTT
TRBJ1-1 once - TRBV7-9 CASSLIHLGLANTEAFF TGTGCCAGCAGCCTAATCCACCTAGGTCTCGCGAACACTGAAGCTTTCTTT
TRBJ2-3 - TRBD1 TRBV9 CASSFGTGADTQYF TGTGCCAGCAGCTTTGGGACAGGAGCAGATACGCAGTATTTT
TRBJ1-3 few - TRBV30 CAWSLPGTGNTIYF TGTGCCTGGAGTCTACCAGGGACAGGAAACACCATATATTTT
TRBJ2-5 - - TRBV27 CASSFLQGGVQETQYF TGTGCCAGCAGTTTCCTTCAGGGGGGAGTCCAAGAGACCCAGTACTTC
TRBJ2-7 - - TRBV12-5 CASFPYRAYEQYF TGTGCTAGCTTTCCTTACAGGGCCTACGAGCAGTACTTC
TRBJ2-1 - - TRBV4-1 CASSRQGLNNEQFF TGCGCCAGCAGCCGGCAGGGGTTGAACAATGAGCAGTTCTTC
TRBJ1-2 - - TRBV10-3 CAISESGGANYGYTF TGTGCCATCAGTGAGTCGGGGGGAGCTAACTATGGCTACACCTTC
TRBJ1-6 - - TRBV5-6 CASSNNRDYSPLHF TGTGCCAGCAGCAACAACAGGGATTATTCACCCCTCCACTTT
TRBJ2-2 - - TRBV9 CASSVRTDFTNTGELFF TGTGCCAGCAGCGTCCGGACGGACTTCACGAACACCGGGGAGCTGTTTTTT
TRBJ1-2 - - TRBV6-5 CASSSGAGPYGYTF TGTGCCAGCAGCTCTGGGGCAGGTCCATATGGCTACACCTTC
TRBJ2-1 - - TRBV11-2 CASSLGGHINEQFF TGTGCCAGCAGCTTAGGCGGGCATATCAATGAGCAGTTCTTC
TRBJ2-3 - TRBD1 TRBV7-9 CASSRSGTGGEYF TGTGCCAGCAGCAGATCCGGGACAGGGGGGGAGTATTTT
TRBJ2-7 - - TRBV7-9 CASSPQEGKPYEQYF TGTGCCAGCAGCCCTCAGGAGGGGAAGCCCTACGAGCAGTACTTC
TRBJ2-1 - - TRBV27 CASSFQSSYEQFF TGTGCCAGCAGTTTCCAGTCTAGCTATGAGCAGTTCTTC
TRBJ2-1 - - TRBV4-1 CASSQVQDEQFF TGCGCCAGCAGCCAAGTTCAGGATGAGCAGTTCTTC
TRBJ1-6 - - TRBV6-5 CASSYSGGRNSPLHF TGTGCCAGCAGTTACTCAGGGGGACGTAATTCACCCCTCCACTTT
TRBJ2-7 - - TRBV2 CASSGHRSEQYF TGTGCCAGCAGTGGACATCGGTCCGAGCAGTACTTC
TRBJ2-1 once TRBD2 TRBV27 CASSLGRVATNEQFF TGTGCCAGCAGTTTAGGGAGGGTGGCCACCAATGAGCAGTTCTTC
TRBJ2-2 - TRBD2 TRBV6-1 CASSEEAGGIGELFF TGTGCCAGCAGTGAGGAAGCGGGGGGGATCGGGGAGCTGTTTTTT
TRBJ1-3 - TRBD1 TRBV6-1 CASSEDSDRVSIYF TGTGCCAGCAGTGAGGATTCGGACAGGGTCTCCATATATTTT
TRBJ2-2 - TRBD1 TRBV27 CASSPRTGITGELFF TGTGCCAGCAGTCCCCGGACAGGGATCACCGGGGAGCTGTTTTTT
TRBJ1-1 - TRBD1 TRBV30 CAWETTGGPAFF TGTGCCTGGGAAACGACAGGGGGACCAGCTTTCTTT
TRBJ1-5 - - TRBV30 CAGTIVRGKRQPQHF TGTGCCGGGACCATAGTAAGAGGAAAGCGTCAGCCCCAGCATTTT
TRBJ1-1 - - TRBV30 CARSGRGTEAFF TGTGCCCGGTCAGGGAGGGGCACTGAAGCTTTCTTT
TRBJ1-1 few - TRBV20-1 CSAQDSQGAFF TGCAGTGCCCAGGACAGTCAGGGAGCTTTCTTT
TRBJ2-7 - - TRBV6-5 CASSPDSSREYF TGTGCCAGCAGCCCGGACTCCTCACGAGAGTACTTC
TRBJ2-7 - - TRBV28 CASSFGGERYF TGTGCCAGCAGTTTTGGTGGGGAGCGGTACTTC
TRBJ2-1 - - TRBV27 CASSLRQGIYNEQFF TGTGCCAGCAGTTTACGGCAGGGGATTTACAATGAGCAGTTCTTC
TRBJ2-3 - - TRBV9 CASSANPPAGTQYF TGTGCCAGCAGCGCCAACCCCCCGGCGGGAACGCAGTATTTT
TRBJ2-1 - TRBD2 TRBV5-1 CASRAQTSGGTNEQFF TGCGCCAGCAGAGCGCAAACTAGCGGGGGGACCAATGAGCAGTTCTTC
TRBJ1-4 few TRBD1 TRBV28 CASSLTGREKLFF TGTGCCAGCAGTTTGACAGGGCGCGAAAAACTGTTTTTT
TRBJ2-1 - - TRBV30 CAWTTGTRYNEQFF TGTGCCTGGACTACCGGGACAAGGTACAATGAGCAGTTCTTC